Listed here are 26 T cell receptor beta chains from one sample, sequenced in a study of identical twins. From the 5' RACE reads, TCRdb called clonotypes with MiXCR, one entry per CDR3 protein. The sample includes about 730,000 distinct CDR3 sequences, around 20% of them seen just once. These records were also assigned to another study, of T cells expressing NK-cell markers.

The sample taken for sequencing was PBMCs. The receptors shown here come from a woman aged 18 to 35 in good health.

The genes are TRBV20-1 and TRBJ2-1; unclear D gene. CDR3 length equals 14 residues. Germline values: CDR1 DFQATT, CDR2 SNEGSKA (reference sequence). V was shortened by 2 bases and J by 7 bases, with 15 bases between the two germline ends. Here the CDR3 reads CSARKSIPTNEQFF. For the CDR3, the DNA is TGCAGTGCTAGAAAGTCTATTCCCACGAATGAGCAGTTCTTC.

This clonotype was counted at least ten times. This chain joins TRBV5-6 and TRBJ2-7; D gene ambiguous. Looked up from germline, CDR1 is SGHDT and CDR2 is YYEEEE. The CDR3 is 11 residues long. Trimming cost V 0 bases and J 10 bases, with 8 bases left between them. The chain's CDR3 is CASSLGTLQYF. The CDR3 DNA sequence: TGTGCCAGCAGCTTGGGGACCTTACAGTACTTC.

V usage is TRBV20-1 and J usage is TRBJ1-1; D perhaps matches TRBD1 (5 bases). CDR1 is DFQATT, CDR2 SNEGSKA, per germline (reference sequence). V was shortened by 1 base and J by 4 bases, with 13 bases between the two germline ends. This CDR3 spans 14 amino acids. As DNA, the CDR3 is TGCAGTGCTAGAGGAAGCAGGGAGGTCACTGAAGCTTTCTTT. This translates into CSARGSREVTEAFF.

This clonotype was seen only a few times. The chain links TRBV12-3 or TRBV12-4 to TRBJ1-1; no clear D. The CDR3 is made up of 13 amino acids. With 2 bases removed from V and 5 bases from J, the gap between germline ends came to 9 bases. This chain's CDR3 is CASSLWEGTEAFF. The DNA for the CDR3 is TGTGCCAGCAGTTTATGGGAAGGGACTGAAGCTTTCTTT.

This clonotype was seen more than once but under ten times. The chain couples TRBV11-2 to TRBJ2-1, with 12 bases matching TRBD2. In germline, CDR1 is SGHAT, CDR2 FQNNGV. The CDR3 totals 18 residues. The V gene end was trimmed by 3 bases and the J gene end by 5 bases; junction bases not matched to a gene: 11. The CDR3 sequence: CASSFGPMRTSGNNEQFF. In DNA, the CDR3 is TGTGCCAGCAGCTTTGGTCCGATGAGGACTAGCGGGAACAATGAGCAGTTCTTC.

This chain joins TRBV12-5 and TRBJ2-1; 9 nucleotides align to TRBD2. This CDR3 is built from 16 residues. The V gene end was trimmed by 5 bases and the J gene end by 4 bases; junction bases not matched to a gene: 9. From germline, CDR1 is LGHNT and CDR2 FRNRAP. The CDR3: CASGGGGRGDYNEQFF. The CDR3 DNA reads TGTGCTAGTGGTGGCGGCGGGAGGGGAGATTACAATGAGCAGTTCTTC.

This clonotype was detected a few times. J is TRBJ2-7 and V is TRBV7-2, with 8 positions matching TRBD1. Germline CDR1 reads SGHTA; CDR2 reads FQGNSA. CDR3 length: 14 amino acids. Germline trimming cut 5 bases from V and 1 base from J; bases unmatched to any gene: 4. The CDR3 DNA is TGTGCCAGCAGCGAGGGACAGGCGTCCTACGAGCAGTACTTC. It translates to CASSEGQASYEQYF.

This clonotype was seen ten or more times. This rearrangement joins TRBV4-3 to TRBJ2-1; no reliable D call. Germline CDR1 reads LGHNA; CDR2 reads YSLEER. The CDR3 is 13 residues long. With 4 bases removed from V and 9 bases from J, the gap between germline ends came to 13 bases. For the CDR3, the DNA is TGCGCCAGCAGCCCTCAAGCGATCGGTGAGCAGTTCTTC. Residues: CASSPQAIGEQFF.

V and J are TRBV29-1 and TRBJ2-1, with 13 positions matching TRBD2. Unmatched junction bases numbered 3, after V lost 4 bases and J lost 0 bases. The CDR3 covers 16 residues. Looked up from germline, CDR1 is SQVTM and CDR2 is ANQGSEA. The CDR3: CSVVWTSGSSYNEQFF. CDR3 nucleotide sequence: TGCAGCGTTGTGTGGACTAGCGGGAGCTCCTACAATGAGCAGTTCTTC.

This clonotype has ten or more counts. J is TRBJ2-1 and V is TRBV5-6; D not resolved. Germline V gives CDR1 SGHDT, CDR2 YYEEEE. V was cut by 4 bases and J by 9 bases, with 11 bases left in between. The CDR3 runs to 12 residues. In nucleotides, the CDR3 is TGTGCCAGCAGCAAGGAGAGGCTTGAGCAGTTCTTC. It codes for CASSKERLEQFF.

This clonotype showed up just a few times. V is TRBV9 and J is TRBJ2-1; unclear D gene. The CDR3 runs 14 residues. The germline gives CDR1 SGDLS, CDR2 YYNGEE. V gave up 0 bases and J gave up 9 bases, with 13 bases separating them. CDR3 sequence (DNA): TGTGCCAGCAGCGTAGCCCCCCTAGGTAGTGAGCAGTTCTTC. It yields the protein CASSVAPLGSEQFF.

The chain combines TRBV20-1 with TRBJ2-7, with D perhaps TRBD2 (5 bases). The V end was cut by 6 bases, the J end by 2 bases, with 11 bases between. The CDR3 has 12 residues. Per the germline V gene, CDR1 is DFQATT and CDR2 is SNEGSKA (reference sequence). The CDR3 region is CSAGGPAYEQYF. CDR3 DNA sequence: TGCAGTGCGGGCGGGCCGGCCTACGAGCAGTACTTC.

The chain couples TRBV5-1 to TRBJ2-3, with 7 bases matching TRBD2. CDR1 SGHRS and CDR2 YFSETQ come from the germline V gene. This CDR3 is 15 amino acids long. V shed 4 bases, J shed 5 bases, and the junction held 10 bases outside the gene matches. For the CDR3, the DNA is TGCGCCAGCAGCCGCCCCTCGGGGGGAGGAGATACGCAGTATTTT. Amino acid sequence: CASSRPSGGGDTQYF.

There are a few counts of this clonotype. The rearrangement links TRBV4-3 to TRBJ2-2; D is uncertain. The V gene lost 0 bases and the J gene lost 8 bases, with 13 bases spanning the gap. CDR1 and CDR2 from the germline V gene are LGHNA and YSLEER. This CDR3 has 15 residues. As DNA, the CDR3 is TGCGCCAGCAGCCAAGAAGCGATGTCAAGGGGGGAGCTGTTTTTT. It yields the protein CASSQEAMSRGELFF.

This clonotype was picked up a small number of times. The chain combines TRBV29-1 with TRBJ1-1; no clear D gene. V was trimmed by 4 bases and J by 7 bases, leaving 19 bases between them. CDR1 SQVTM and CDR2 ANQGSEA come from the germline V gene. CDR3 size: 14 residues. The CDR3 region has the DNA TGCAGCGTTGGAAAAAGAGGTCACCAAGATGAAGCTTTCTTT. Amino acids: CSVGKRGHQDEAFF.

This clonotype turned up a few times. V and J are TRBV9 and TRBJ1-5, with a possible D match to TRBD1 (6 bases). The V end lost 4 bases, the J end lost 4 bases, and 12 bases lay between the germline ends. This CDR3 is 14 amino acids long. CDR1 is SGDLS, CDR2 YYNGEE, per germline. The CDR3 here is CASSSSGANQPQHF. In DNA form, the CDR3 reads TGTGCCAGCAGCTCTTCAGGGGCAAATCAGCCCCAGCATTTT.

The V call is TRBV5-1, the J call TRBJ2-7; no reliable D call. V lost 8 bases to trimming and J lost 2 bases, with 17 bases between them. The germline gives CDR1 SGHRS, CDR2 YFSETQ. The CDR3 extends over 14 amino acids. In nucleotides, the CDR3 is TGCGCCAGACCTCGAAGGTCCCAACCCTACGAGCAGTACTTC. This gives the protein CARPRRSQPYEQYF.

This CDR3 reads CSARGGVSSYNEQFF. CDR3 coding DNA: TGCAGTGCGCGAGGGGGCGTCAGCTCCTACAATGAGCAGTTCTTC. The chain carries TRBV20-1 and TRBJ2-1, with 7 bases identical to TRBD1. Per germline, CDR1 DFQATT and CDR2 SNEGSKA (reference sequence). This CDR3 has 15 amino acids. Trimming at V came to 6 bases and at J to 0 bases, leaving 8 bases not matched to a gene.

This clonotype was seen only a few times. The V and J genes are TRBV20-1 and TRBJ1-1; D unclear. The CDR3 has 13 residues. The germline V gene has CDR1 DFQATT and CDR2 SNEGSKA (reference sequence). Trimming removed 5 bases from V and 3 bases from J, with 13 bases in between. The CDR3 region has the DNA TGCAGTGCTTTAGCTGATCCGGACACTGAAGCTTTCTTT. It codes for CSALADPDTEAFF.

This clonotype was counted a single time. This chain uses TRBV12-3 or TRBV12-4 with TRBJ2-3, with 11 bases aligning to TRBD2. The ends lost 11 bases at V and 0 bases at J; junction bases unmatched: 16. CDR3 length equals 18 residues. CDR3 protein: CAFSAGTSGGESTDTQYF. Here the CDR3 DNA reads TGTGCCTTCAGTGCCGGGACTAGCGGTGGTGAAAGCACAGATACGCAGTATTTT.

The V and J genes are TRBV6-5 and TRBJ1-6; D is possibly TRBD1 (5 bases). Germline V gives CDR1 MNHEY, CDR2 SVGAGI. Trimming took 0 bases from V and 9 from J, leaving 15 bases between them. The CDR3 has 16 residues. For the CDR3, the DNA is TGTGCCAGCAGTTACTCGATTGGGGCGAGTGGTTCACCCCTCCACTTT. It is translated as CASSYSIGASGSPLHF.

The chain is built from TRBV10-3 and TRBJ1-5, with D perhaps matching TRBD1 (6 bases). Germline lookup yields CDR1 ENHRY and CDR2 SYGVKD. The CDR3 consists of 13 residues. V lost 4 bases to trimming and J lost 11 bases, with 15 bases between them. CDR3 sequence (DNA): TGTGCCATCAGTGGAACAGGTTCAGGGGCCCAGCATTTT. This sequence encodes CAISGTGSGAQHF.

The J gene is TRBJ2-1, the V gene TRBV4-3; D is unresolved. Germline V gene lookup returns CDR1 LGHNA and CDR2 YSLEER. Trimming pared 2 bases from V and 15 bases from J, leaving 14 bases between. This CDR3 spans 12 amino acids. CDR3 sequence: CASSQKEGRRFF. The CDR3 nucleotides read TGCGCCAGCAGCCAAAAGGAAGGAAGGAGGTTCTTC.

CDR3 amino acids: CARSIGFSYGYTF. CDR3 nucleotide sequence: TGTGCCAGAAGCATCGGATTCAGCTATGGCTACACCTTC. The rearrangement joins TRBV5-3 to TRBJ1-2; D ambiguous. TRBV5-3 is sorted into the ORF group, with uncertain function. There are 13 residues in the CDR3. The germline V and J ends were trimmed by 4 bases and 4 bases, with 11 bases remaining between them.

The chain uses TRBV5-5 and TRBJ2-2; 11 bases match TRBD2. The germline CDR1 and CDR2 sequences are SGHKS and YYEKEE (reference sequence). After removal of 1 base from V and 4 bases from J, the junction contained 9 bases not matched to a gene. This CDR3 is 18 amino acids long. CDR3 in amino acids: CASSLRLAGGLGTGELFF. The CDR3 region has the DNA TGTGCCAGCAGCTTGAGGCTAGCGGGGGGATTGGGCACCGGGGAGCTGTTTTTT.

The chain links TRBV20-1 to TRBJ2-3, with TRBD2 identical over 15 bases. The germline gives CDR1 DFQATT, CDR2 SNEGSKA (reference sequence). Trimming cost V 3 bases and J 4 bases; bases outside gene matches: 8. The CDR3 runs to 17 residues. For the CDR3, the DNA is TGCAGTGCTAGGGCCGGACTAGCGGGAGGGCCCCCAGATACGCAGTATTTT. It encodes CSARAGLAGGPPDTQYF.